This T cell receptor beta chain was documented in a study of blood T cells in healthy people across ages. Study outcomes and limitations: Changes in expanded clonotypes were possibly confounded, as the CMV status of donors was unknown.

Trimming at V came to 3 bases and at J to 5 bases, leaving 10 bases not matched to a gene. The CDR3 is 15 residues long. The germline V gene has CDR1 DFQATT and CDR2 SNEGSKA (reference sequence). A minimum of 5 micrograms of total RNA was extracted per sample. To note about this clonotype: As yet, its antigen is unknown.

Together with a sample-barcoded 5' primer, a J-beta primer mix was included in a second PCR lasting about 7 to 11 cycles. In TCRdb, the 5' RACE reads were re-called with MiXCR into one record per CDR3 protein. This sample has about 1.5 million distinct CDR3 sequences; roughly 40% occur once, and the top ten carry 7.9%. This sequence was found in a woman under 30 in good health. This chain uses TRBV20-1 with TRBJ2-7; 10 positions match TRBD1. Sample: blood. In DNA, the CDR3 is TGCAGTGCTAGCGTTAGGACAGGGGGAGCGCACGAGCAGTACTTC. Translating gives CSASVRTGGAHEQYF.